Below are 30 T cell receptor beta chains sequenced from a single sample in a study of blood T cell repertoires in COVID-19. Measured with immunoSEQ multiplex PCR; TCRdb has only the in-frame clones, and not every one. Of some 110,000 clones listed, approximately 80% are singletons. Sequenced material: peripheral blood. Receptors were obtained from a woman aged 60-70 years with acute or convalescent COVID-19.

V gene TRBV13 combines with J gene TRBJ2-7, with 8 nucleotides matching TRBD1. From germline, CDR1 is PRHDT and CDR2 FYEKMQ (reference sequence). Trimming took 0 bases from V and 3 from J; bases not matched to a gene: 4. The CDR3 runs to 15 residues. CDR3 bases: TGTGCCAGCAGCTTAGGCTACAGGGGGGACTACGAGCAGTACTTC. It is translated as CASSLGYRGDYEQYF.

This clone was recorded only once. The chain combines TRBV6-2 or TRBV6-3 with TRBJ2-7; D is possibly TRBD2 (6 bases). The germline CDR1 and CDR2 sequences are MNHEY and SVGEGT. There are 18 residues in the CDR3. Trimming removed 9 bases from V and 0 bases from J, with 27 bases in between. The CDR3 DNA reads as TGTGCCAGTAGCACTGAGGGGTACTGGGGAGGCTCCTCCTACGAGCAGTACTTC. Translated, it gives CASSTEGYWGGSSYEQYF.

The chain links TRBV7-8 to TRBJ2-7, with D possibly being TRBD2 (6 bases). The V gene lost 3 bases and the J gene lost 0 bases, with 15 bases spanning the gap. Germline V lookup: CDR1 SGHVS, CDR2 FQNEAQ. The CDR3 is 16 amino acids. CDR3 loop: CASSFKPGLPSYEQYF. As DNA, the CDR3 is TGTGCCAGCAGCTTTAAACCGGGACTGCCCTCCTACGAGCAGTACTTC.

This clone was observed a few times. This chain uses TRBV2 with TRBJ1-1, with a tentative D call TRBD1 (6 bases). The CDR3 spans 15 residues. Germline V lookup: CDR1 SNHLY, CDR2 FYNNEI. V lost 6 bases and J 0 bases, leaving 14 bases between the germline ends. In DNA, the CDR3 is TGTGCCAGCAGCCGGGACATAAGTATGAACACTGAAGCTTTCTTT. This sequence encodes CASSRDISMNTEAFF.

The chain joins TRBV9 to TRBJ2-3, with D perhaps TRBD2 (7 bases). The CDR3 loop spans 15 amino acids. Trimming removed 0 bases at V and 4 bases at J, with 12 bases between. Germline lookup yields CDR1 SGDLS and CDR2 YYNGEE. CDR3 DNA sequence: TGTGCCAGCAGCGTAGATGGGGGGGGCCCAGATACGCAGTATTTT. Its translation: CASSVDGGGPDTQYF.

This chain uses TRBV11-2 with TRBJ1-6, with 8 bases aligning to TRBD1. Germline CDR1 and CDR2: SGHAT and FQNNGV. The ends lost 0 bases at V and 6 bases at J; junction bases unmatched: 1. CDR3 length: 15 amino acids. The CDR3 coding sequence is TGTGCCAGCAGCTTAGAGACAGGGGCTAATTCACCCCTCCACTTT. Translating it yields CASSLETGANSPLHF.

The rearrangement joins TRBV6-4 to TRBJ2-1; 7 bases agree with TRBD2. V lost 2 bases to trimming and J lost 4 bases; unmatched junction nucleotides: 11. The CDR3 consists of 17 residues. CDR1 is MRHNA, CDR2 SNTAGT, per germline. The CDR3 protein is CASSDPKSGDRYNEQFF. Here the CDR3 DNA reads TGTGCCAGCAGTGACCCGAAAAGCGGGGATCGGTACAATGAGCAGTTCTTC.

In its sample, this clone was seen once. The sample contains more than one DNA sequence encoding this CDR3. The chain uses TRBV11-3 and TRBJ2-2; TRBD1 agrees at 8 bases. The V segment lost 4 bases and the J segment 2 bases; nucleotides outside the gene matches: 12. Looked up from germline, CDR1 is SGHNT and CDR2 is YENEEA. CDR3 length equals 18 residues. The CDR3 here is CASSSPQGAEANTGELFF. CDR3 sequence (DNA): TGTGCCAGCAGCTCACCGCAGGGGGCAGAAGCCAACACCGGGGAGCTGTTTTTT.

The J gene is TRBJ2-1, the V gene TRBV7-3; possibly TRBD1 for D (6 bases). Trimming shortened V by 4 bases and J by 4 bases, and 14 bases separated the two germline ends. This CDR3 is 15 amino acids long. Germline V lookup: CDR1 SGHTA, CDR2 FQGTGA. The CDR3 DNA follows: TGTGCCAGCAGCTCGAACAGGGACGATTACAATGAGCAGTTCTTC. It codes for CASSSNRDDYNEQFF.

The V gene is TRBV2, the J gene TRBJ1-5; D uncertain. Germline CDR1 and CDR2: SNHLY and FYNNEI. Trimming removed 4 bases from V and 4 bases from J, with 8 bases in between. This CDR3 comprises 13 residues. CDR3 sequence: CASSGWPNQPQHF. The DNA of the CDR3 is TGTGCCAGCAGTGGGTGGCCTAATCAGCCCCAGCATTTT. Using reference TRBV2 and TRBJ1-5 for the parts outside the CDR3, the full variable domain is EPEVTQTPSHQVTQMGQEVILRCVPISNHLYFYWYRQILGQKVEFLVSFYNNEISEKSEIFDDQFSVERPDGSNFTLKIRSTKLEDSAMYFCASSGWPNQPQHFGDGTRLSIL.

This clone was recorded a few times. The chain's CDR3 is CASSLGPGGQAYNEQFF. The CDR3 DNA sequence: TGTGCCAGCAGCTTAGGGCCCGGGGGGCAGGCCTACAATGAGCAGTTCTTC. V usage is TRBV7-6 and J usage is TRBJ2-1; possible D gene TRBD2, 7 bases. The CDR3 is 17 residues long. Germline loops: CDR1 SGHVS, CDR2 FNYEAQ. V was trimmed by 1 base and J by 2 bases, leaving 15 bases between them.

This clone was recorded once. The rearrangement uses TRBV3-1 (or the pseudogene TRBV3-2) and TRBJ2-7, with 7 bases fitting TRBD2. Trimming at V came to 1 base and at J to 3 bases, leaving 3 bases not matched to a gene. From germline, CDR1 is LGHDT and CDR2 YNNKEL (reference sequence). The CDR3 is made up of 14 amino acids. The CDR3 nucleotides read TGTGCCAGCAGCCAAGCCGGGACTAACTACGAGCAGTACTTC. It encodes CASSQAGTNYEQYF.

The chain carries TRBV5-4 and TRBJ2-1, with 11 bases identical to TRBD2. The CDR3 is 15 amino acids. Germline V CDR1 and CDR2: SGHNT, YYREEE (reference sequence). The ends lost 0 bases at V and 11 bases at J; junction bases unmatched: 7. CDR3 coding DNA: TGTGCCAGCAGCTTGGCTACTAGCGGGAGTGGGAAGCAGTTCTTC. Protein sequence: CASSLATSGSGKQFF.

V and J are TRBV2 and TRBJ1-1; 8 bases fit TRBD1. CDR1 and CDR2 from the germline V gene are SNHLY and FYNNEI. V was pared by 8 bases and J by 1 base, with 0 bases of the junction left unmatched. The CDR3 runs to 12 residues. CDR3: CASGTGNTEAFF. Written as DNA, the CDR3 is TGTGCCAGCGGGACAGGGAACACTGAAGCTTTCTTT.

This chain uses TRBV6-6 with TRBJ1-3; D gene uncertain. CDR3 size: 15 residues. V was cut by 1 base and J by 4 bases, with 11 bases left in between. Germline V gene data show CDR1 as MNHNY and CDR2 as SVGAGI (reference sequence). The CDR3 DNA reads TGTGCCAGCAGTTACTACCCGGGTACGGGAAACACCATATATTTT. Translation: CASSYYPGTGNTIYF.

The V and J genes are TRBV12-3 or TRBV12-4 and TRBJ1-2; TRBD1 is a possible D gene (6 bases). Trimming removed 3 bases from V and 8 bases from J, with 13 bases in between. The CDR3 runs to 13 residues. The CDR3 loop is CASSFNRASGYTF. CDR3 DNA: TGTGCCAGCAGTTTCAACAGGGCGAGCGGCTACACCTTC.

The chain couples TRBV19 to TRBJ2-1, with TRBD2 identical over 10 bases. The length of the CDR3 is 21 residues. J gave up 8 bases and V 0 bases, and 22 bases lay outside the gene matches. Germline-derived CDR1 and CDR2 are LNHDA and SQIVND (reference sequence). Written as DNA, the CDR3 is TGTGCCAGTAGTATAGACGCGTTACTATTGACTAGCGGGCCCCATGGAGATGAGCAGTTCTTC. Protein sequence: CASSIDALLLTSGPHGDEQFF.

This chain joins TRBV7-6 and TRBJ2-5; D gene unclear. V gave up 1 base and J gave up 9 bases, with 6 bases separating them. This CDR3 comprises 11 residues. Germline V lookup: CDR1 SGHVS, CDR2 FNYEAQ. The CDR3 reads CASSLDEAQYF. The CDR3 DNA reads TGTGCCAGCAGCTTAGATGAGGCCCAGTACTTC.

This clone was recorded once. The rearrangement joins TRBV2 to TRBJ2-1, with D possibly TRBD1 on 6 matching bases. Germline V gene lookup returns CDR1 SNHLY and CDR2 FYNNEI. The CDR3 has 15 residues. With 1 base removed from V and 8 bases from J, the gap between germline ends came to 15 bases. The CDR3 coding sequence is TGTGCCAGCAGTGAAGTTGGGGGCTCAATGGATGAGCAGTTCTTC. This sequence encodes CASSEVGGSMDEQFF.

The chain couples TRBV6-5 to TRBJ2-2; possible D gene TRBD2, 5 bases. CDR1 and CDR2 from the germline V gene are MNHEY and SVGAGI. V shed 6 bases and J shed 4 bases, with 9 bases lying between them. The CDR3 length is 13 residues. CDR3 residues: CASRNRGTGELFF. The CDR3 DNA sequence: TGTGCCAGCAGGAACCGGGGCACCGGGGAGCTGTTTTTT.

The chain has TRBV29-1 and TRBJ2-5, with D possibly TRBD2 on 6 matching bases. The germline V and J ends were trimmed by 7 bases and 4 bases, with 13 bases remaining between them. The CDR3 loop spans 12 amino acids. Germline-derived CDR1 and CDR2 are SQVTM and ANQGSEA. CDR3 nucleotides: TGCAGCGGCCTCGGGGGTGGAGAGACCCAGTACTTC. This gives the protein CSGLGGGETQYF.

V usage is TRBV5-5 and J usage is TRBJ1-2; 7 bases line up with TRBD1. Germline CDR1 reads SGHKS; CDR2 reads YYEKEE (reference sequence). The junction had 5 bases not matched to a gene; V was cut back by 2 bases and J by 1 base. The CDR3 runs to 15 residues. The CDR3 is CASSFQGGINYGYTF. CDR3 nucleotides: TGTGCCAGCAGCTTTCAGGGGGGCATTAACTATGGCTACACCTTC.

This chain connects TRBV28 to TRBJ2-7, with a possible D match to TRBD2 (5 bases). The length of the CDR3 is 13 residues. In germline, CDR1 is MDHEN, CDR2 SYDVKM. Trimming removed 5 bases from V and 0 bases from J, with 8 bases in between. The CDR3 nucleotides read TGTGCCAGCAGTCAGGCGGGCTCCTACGAGCAGTACTTC. Its translation is CASSQAGSYEQYF. Based on the CDR3 plus reference TRBV28 and TRBJ2-7, the full variable domain is DVKVTQSSRYLVKRTGEKVFLECVQDMDHENMFWYRQDPGLGLRLIYFSYDVKMKEKGDIPEGYSVSREKKERFSLILESASTNQTSMYLCASSQAGSYEQYFGPGTRLTVT.

The J gene is TRBJ2-6, the V gene TRBV7-9; unclear D gene. Trimming stripped 5 bases from V and 4 bases from J, with 6 bases between. The CDR3 contains 13 residues. CDR1 is SEHNR and CDR2 is FQNEAQ in the germline V gene (reference sequence). This CDR3 reads CASSPGGANVLTF. CDR3 in DNA: TGTGCCAGCAGCCCCGGGGGGGCCAACGTCCTGACTTTC.

This sequence joins TRBV18 and TRBJ2-7, with 9 bases that match TRBD1. V was pared by 2 bases and J by 3 bases, with 5 bases of the junction left unmatched. This CDR3 comprises 15 residues. Germline assignment: CDR1 KGHSH and CDR2 LQKENI. Here the CDR3 DNA reads TGTGCCAGCTCACCAGGGGGACAGGGAAGCTACGAGCAGTACTTC. Translated, it gives CASSPGGQGSYEQYF.

In this sample, this clone turned up once. The chain employs TRBV28 and TRBJ1-1; no reliable D call. V was shortened by 8 bases and J by 0 bases, with 10 bases between the two germline ends. This CDR3 is 13 amino acids long. The V gene's germline CDR1 is MDHEN and CDR2 SYDVKM. The CDR3: CASSNHMNTEAFF. The CDR3 coding sequence is TGTGCCAGCTCCAATCACATGAACACTGAAGCTTTCTTT.

The gene calls are TRBV7-6 and TRBJ2-2; perhaps TRBD1 as D (5 bases). CDR3 length equals 15 residues. V lost 2 bases to trimming and J lost 3 bases, with 10 bases between them. From germline, CDR1 is SGHVS and CDR2 FNYEAQ. As DNA, the CDR3 is TGTGCCAGCAGCTTAAACAGGCCTTACACCGGGGAGCTGTTTTTT. It codes for CASSLNRPYTGELFF.

The rearrangement uses TRBV7-2 and TRBJ2-3; 7 positions match TRBD2. The CDR3 loop spans 15 amino acids. V lost 5 bases, J lost 0 bases, and 5 bases stayed unmatched. From germline, CDR1 is SGHTA and CDR2 FQGNSA. The CDR3 sequence: CASSPAGVSTDTQYF. CDR3 nucleotide sequence: TGTGCCAGCAGCCCGGCGGGGGTTAGCACAGATACGCAGTATTTT.

The chain recombines TRBV2 with TRBJ1-5, with D possibly being TRBD1 (5 bases). Germline CDR1 is SNHLY and CDR2 is FYNNEI. CDR3 size: 15 residues. Deletions cut 1 base from V and 7 bases from J, with 14 bases between. CDR3 in amino acids: CASSEVRWGRQPQHF. The CDR3 coding sequence is TGTGCCAGCAGTGAAGTTCGGTGGGGGAGGCAGCCCCAGCATTTT. Full variable domain (remainder filled in from reference TRBV2 and TRBJ1-5): EPEVTQTPSHQVTQMGQEVILRCVPISNHLYFYWYRQILGQKVEFLVSFYNNEISEKSEIFDDQFSVERPDGSNFTLKIRSTKLEDSAMYFCASSEVRWGRQPQHFGDGTRLSIL.

The chain joins TRBV29-1 to TRBJ1-2; TRBD1 matches 9 bases. V dropped 7 bases and J dropped 3; count of bases not matched to a gene: 6. The CDR3 has 13 residues. Germline V gene lookup returns CDR1 SQVTM and CDR2 ANQGSEA. CDR3 region: CSAGTGMDYGYTF. The CDR3 nucleotides are TGCAGCGCCGGGACAGGGATGGACTATGGCTACACCTTC.